Listed here are 27 T cell receptor beta chains from one sample, sequenced in a study of cytomegalovirus exposure and HLA in healthy donors. A multiplex PCR was run with 60 Vbeta primers and 13 Jbeta primers. The data were produced by immunoSEQ multiplex PCR, yet TCRdb's version contains in-frame clones alone and is incomplete. The sample includes under 250,000 clones, around 79% of them seen just once. The sample comprised PBMCs. These receptors all come from a woman in her twenties or thirties in good health and CMV-seropositive.

This rearrangement joins TRBV14 to TRBJ2-5; no firm D call. Germline CDR1 is SGHDN and CDR2 is FVKESK. The CDR3 loop spans 13 amino acids. V lost 1 base, J lost 4 bases, and 7 bases lay in between. DNA for the CDR3: TGTGCCAGCAGCCAAGCCAGGTCAGAGACCCAGTACTTC. This gives the protein CASSQARSETQYF.

This clone was observed a handful of times. V is TRBV6-5 and J is TRBJ1-2, with TRBD1 matching 7 bases. This CDR3 contains 14 residues. Germline V gene sequence: CDR1 MNHEY, CDR2 SVGAGI. The J segment lost 4 bases and the V segment lost 6 bases, leaving 8 bases of the junction unmatched. The CDR3 DNA reads as TGTGCCAGCAGAAGCCGGTCAGGGGGCTATGGCTACACCTTC. Its translation: CASRSRSGGYGYTF.

V is TRBV4-1 and J is TRBJ2-7; a weak D match, TRBD1 (6 bases). Deletions cut 0 bases from V and 2 bases from J, with 11 bases between. The germline gives CDR1 MGHRA, CDR2 YSYEKL. The CDR3 runs to 15 residues. The DNA of the CDR3 is TGCGCCAGCAGCCAAGAGCGGCAGGGGCCCTACGAGCAGTACTTC. Translating it yields CASSQERQGPYEQYF.

This sequence joins TRBV7-9 and TRBJ1-1; 7 nucleotides match TRBD1. The CDR3 is 14 amino acids. Losses at the gene ends were 3 bases for V and 0 bases for J; bases not matched to a gene: 1. Germline assignment: CDR1 SEHNR and CDR2 FQNEAQ (reference sequence). The CDR3 DNA reads as TGTGCCAGCAGCTTCGACAGGGTGAACACTGAAGCTTTCTTT. Residues: CASSFDRVNTEAFF.

The chain employs TRBV7-9 and TRBJ1-3; D is perhaps TRBD1 (6 bases). CDR3 length equals 16 residues. V was pared by 2 bases and J by 4 bases, with 15 bases between. Germline values: CDR1 SEHNR, CDR2 FQNEAQ (reference sequence). CDR3 in DNA: TGTGCCAGCAGCTTAACCCCCCAGGGGCAGGGAAACACCATATATTTT. Residues: CASSLTPQGQGNTIYF.

The rearrangement uses TRBV4-3 and TRBJ2-7; possible D gene TRBD1, 7 bases. CDR1 is LGHNA and CDR2 is YSLEER in the germline V gene. Between the trimmed V and J ends, which lost 0 bases and 4 bases, there was a span of 16 bases. CDR3 length: 16 residues. CDR3 loop: CASSQEGDPGGYEQYF. In DNA form, the CDR3 reads TGCGCCAGCAGCCAAGAAGGGGACCCAGGGGGGTACGAGCAGTACTTC.

The sample holds a few counts of this clone. The chain uses TRBV13 and TRBJ2-1; 11 bases match TRBD2. The CDR3 extends over 19 amino acids. J was trimmed by 8 bases and V by 4 bases; bases with no gene match: 19. Germline-derived CDR1 and CDR2 are PRHDT and FYEKMQ (reference sequence). The CDR3 is CASSSTQSIAGGPLDEQFF. CDR3 sequence (DNA): TGTGCCAGCAGCTCAACACAATCTATAGCGGGAGGGCCTCTGGATGAGCAGTTCTTC.

Only one count was recorded for this clone. This rearrangement joins TRBV7-2 to TRBJ2-7, with 8 bases identical to TRBD1. V was clipped by 5 bases and J by 3 bases; unmatched bases: 3. The CDR3 extends over 13 amino acids. Germline assignment: CDR1 SGHTA and CDR2 FQGNSA. CDR3 sequence: CASSQDRGYEQYF. CDR3 bases: TGTGCCAGCAGCCAAGACAGGGGCTACGAGCAGTACTTC.

The rearrangement uses TRBV5-1 and TRBJ1-2, with D unresolved. This CDR3 has 13 residues. CDR1 and CDR2 (germline): SGHRS, YFSETQ. Trimming took 2 bases from V and 4 from J, leaving 9 bases between them. CDR3 sequence: CASSFNSLYGYTF. The CDR3, as DNA: TGCGCCAGCAGCTTTAACAGCCTCTATGGCTACACCTTC. The full variable domain, in which reference TRBV5-1 and TRBJ1-2 provide the parts outside the CDR3, is KAGVTQTPRYLIKTRGQQVTLSCSPISGHRSVSWYQQTPGQGLQFLFEYFSETQRNKGNFPGRFSGRQFSNSRSEMNVSTLELGDSALYLCASSFNSLYGYTFGSGTRLTVV.

This rearrangement joins TRBV7-9 to TRBJ1-4, with D hard to call. The CDR3 has 14 amino acids. Trimming cost V 2 bases and J 5 bases, with 9 bases left between them. Germline V CDR1 and CDR2: SEHNR, FQNEAQ (reference sequence). The CDR3 region is CASSLMSVNEKLFF. The CDR3 region has the DNA TGTGCCAGCAGCTTAATGTCGGTGAATGAAAAACTGTTTTTT.

The chain joins TRBV6-5 to TRBJ2-5; tentative D call: TRBD2 (5 bases). Germline loops: CDR1 MNHEY, CDR2 SVGAGI. The CDR3 contains 13 residues. The germline V and J ends were trimmed by 8 bases and 2 bases, with 12 bases remaining between them. The CDR3, as DNA: TGTGCCAGCGGGTCCGGGGATCAAGAGACCCAGTACTTC. Its translation is CASGSGDQETQYF.

The rearrangement joins TRBV4-3 to TRBJ2-1, with a weak D call TRBD1 (6 bases). Trimming took off 4 bases at V and 2 bases at J, with 24 bases between the two ends. Germline CDR1 LGHNA, CDR2 YSLEER. The CDR3 totals 19 residues. In DNA, the CDR3 is TGCGCCAGCAGCCTTTGGGGGCTCCACCTCCGTCAGGCCTACAATGAGCAGTTCTTC. This encodes CASSLWGLHLRQAYNEQFF.

The chain couples TRBV29-1 to TRBJ2-3, with 10 bases matching TRBD2. V shed 2 bases and J 2 bases; nucleotides not matched to a gene: 7. CDR3 length equals 16 residues. Per germline, CDR1 SQVTM and CDR2 ANQGSEA. The CDR3 bases are TGCAGCGTTGAAAATTGGACTAGCGGATCCACAGATACGCAGTATTTT. Translated: CSVENWTSGSTDTQYF.

This clone was observed a single time. V gene TRBV12-5 combines with J gene TRBJ2-7; tentatively, D is TRBD2 (5 bases). This CDR3 spans 12 amino acids. V shed 4 bases and J shed 6 bases, with 10 bases lying between them. Germline CDR1 reads LGHNT; CDR2 reads FRNRAP. The CDR3 DNA is TGTGCTAGTGGTTGGAGGTCGGGCGAGCAGTACTTC. This translates into CASGWRSGEQYF.

As to this clone: The sample holds other DNA sequences that translate to the same CDR3. The genes are TRBV5-4 and TRBJ2-5; 8 bases fit TRBD1. The ends lost 0 bases at V and 2 bases at J; junction bases unmatched: 3. This CDR3 is 15 amino acids long. Per germline, CDR1 SGHNT and CDR2 YYREEE (reference sequence). CDR3 residues: CASSLVGTGQETQYF. The CDR3 DNA sequence: TGTGCCAGCAGCTTGGTAGGGACAGGACAAGAGACCCAGTACTTC.

This sequence joins TRBV6-5 and TRBJ1-4; D gene uncertain. This CDR3 is 13 amino acids long. Trimming shortened V by 5 bases and J by 2 bases, and 6 bases separated the two germline ends. CDR1 MNHEY and CDR2 SVGAGI come from the germline V gene. The CDR3 sequence is CASSRRTNEKLFF. The CDR3 nucleotides are TGTGCCAGCAGTCGGAGGACTAATGAAAAACTGTTTTTT.

V is TRBV7-9 and J is TRBJ2-7; 7 nucleotides match TRBD1. The CDR3 runs to 16 residues. The trim removed 5 bases at V and 4 bases at J, leaving 14 bases unmatched. CDR1 and CDR2 from the germline V gene are SEHNR and FQNEAQ (reference sequence). The CDR3 loop reads CASSPTSGTDLYEQYF. In DNA form, the CDR3 reads TGTGCCAGCAGCCCCACCTCCGGGACAGATCTTTACGAGCAGTACTTC.

The chain links TRBV6-1 to TRBJ2-3; 7 positions match TRBD1. This CDR3 is 16 amino acids long. V trimming: 3 bases; J trimming: 4 bases; junction bases outside the gene matches: 10. CDR1 and CDR2 (germline): MNHNS, SASEGT. The CDR3 DNA sequence: TGTGCCAGCAGTGACTGGACAGGCAACGAGGCAGATACGCAGTATTTT. Translated: CASSDWTGNEADTQYF.

This chain uses TRBV5-1 with TRBJ2-7; tentative D call: TRBD2 (6 bases). Looked up from germline, CDR1 is SGHRS and CDR2 is YFSETQ. This CDR3 region has 18 residues. Deletions cut 2 bases from V and 4 bases from J, with 25 bases between. CDR3 region: CASSFKFGGRPILYEQYF. CDR3 nucleotides: TGCGCCAGCAGCTTCAAATTTGGGGGGAGGCCAATTTTATACGAGCAGTACTTC.

The chain employs TRBV7-9 and TRBJ2-7, with D possibly matching TRBD2 (6 bases). V was pared by 5 bases and J by 5 bases, with 13 bases between. This CDR3 is 13 amino acids long. CDR1 SEHNR and CDR2 FQNEAQ come from the germline V gene (reference sequence). Here the CDR3 reads CASSGGAINEQYF. CDR3 in DNA: TGTGCCAGCAGCGGAGGGGCGATCAACGAGCAGTACTTC.

The chain employs TRBV27 and TRBJ2-3; 12 nucleotides line up with TRBD2. V lost 5 bases, J lost 6 bases, and 12 bases stayed unmatched. The CDR3 has 17 amino acids. Germline V CDR1 and CDR2: MNHEY, SMNVEV (reference sequence). CDR3 nucleotide sequence: TGTGCCAGCAGTCCGGCGACTAGCGGGAGAGGATGGGATACGCAGTATTTT. This sequence encodes CASSPATSGRGWDTQYF.

The CDR3 nucleotides are TGTGCCAGCAGTTTAAGACTAGCGCTTTTCTCCTACGAGCAGTACTTC. This gives the protein CASSLRLALFSYEQYF. This chain joins TRBV27 and TRBJ2-7; 8 bases match TRBD2. This CDR3 is built from 16 residues. Germline V CDR1 and CDR2: MNHEY, SMNVEV (reference sequence). The trim removed 2 bases at V and 0 bases at J, leaving 6 bases unmatched.

The chain employs TRBV29-1 and TRBJ2-3; D is uncertain. V shed 3 bases and J shed 2 bases, with 9 bases lying between them. CDR3 length: 13 residues. From germline, CDR1 is SQVTM and CDR2 ANQGSEA. Here the CDR3 DNA reads TGCAGCGTTGATTCCCTATACACAGATACGCAGTATTTT. This codes for CSVDSLYTDTQYF.

The chain links TRBV15 to TRBJ1-4, with 11 bases matching TRBD1. This CDR3 contains 17 residues. The germline gives CDR1 LNHNV, CDR2 YYDKDF (reference sequence). The V and J ends lost 9 bases and 0 bases, in that order; junction bases with no gene match: 9. The DNA for the CDR3 is TGTGCCACAAGGGGACAGGGGGAGGTCACAACTAATGAAAAACTGTTTTTT. It codes for CATRGQGEVTTNEKLFF. Based on the CDR3 plus reference TRBV15 and TRBJ1-4, the full variable domain is DAMVIQNPRYQVTQFGKPVTLSCSQTLNHNVMYWYQQKSSQAPKLLFHYYDKDFNNEADTPDNFQSRRPNTSFCFLDIRSPGLGDTAMYLCATRGQGEVTTNEKLFFGSGTQLSVL.

The chain is built from TRBV27 and TRBJ2-3; D is perhaps TRBD1 (6 bases). Trimming pared 3 bases from V and 7 bases from J, leaving 23 bases between. This CDR3 region has 17 residues. CDR1 is MNHEY and CDR2 is SMNVEV in the germline V gene (reference sequence). The DNA for the CDR3 is TGTGCCAGCAGTTTTATCCCGACAGGAGGACACTGGAATACGCAGTATTTT. It codes for CASSFIPTGGHWNTQYF.

This chain joins TRBV25-1 and TRBJ1-2; 9 bases agree with TRBD1. With V trimmed by 6 bases and J by 6 bases, 8 bases remained unmatched. Germline assignment: CDR1 MGHDK and CDR2 SYGVNS. The CDR3 covers 14 residues. The chain's CDR3 is CASRQTGGSHGYTF. CDR3 DNA: TGTGCCAGCAGACAGACAGGGGGATCTCATGGCTACACCTTC.

The chain joins TRBV4-1 to TRBJ1-6; TRBD1 agrees at 11 bases. V trimming: 2 bases; J trimming: 10 bases; junction bases outside the gene matches: 7. CDR1 MGHRA and CDR2 YSYEKL come from the germline V gene. The CDR3 spans 16 residues. CDR3: CASSQYGTGGWSPLHF. For the CDR3, the DNA is TGCGCCAGCAGCCAATACGGGACAGGGGGGTGGTCACCCCTCCACTTT.